This T cell receptor beta chain stems from a study of blood T cell repertoires in COVID-19. Study summary: Acute and convalescent COVID-19 samples came from the United States, Italy and Spain. PBMCs, B-cell-depleted T cells, or T cells were the source of the cDNA or gDNA that made up the material.

Germline lookup yields CDR1 KGHSH and CDR2 LQKENI. The CDR3 sequence is 15 residues long. The V and J ends lost 6 bases and 5 bases respectively, with 19 bases between them. The assay was immunoSEQ multiplex PCR, and TCRdb's table has in-frame clones only and misses some. The sample lists 140,000 or so clones, around 85% seen once, with more than 2.5% in the top ten. This clone was counted only a few times. The sequenced material came from peripheral blood. This chain links TRBV18 with TRBJ1-1; a possible D gene is TRBD1 (5 bases). This clonotype originated in an elderly woman with acute or convalescent COVID-19. The CDR3: CASSPRGTVGTEAFF. The CDR3 bases are TGTGCCAGCTCCCCCCGGGGGACTGTTGGGACTGAAGCTTTCTTT.